A selection of T cell receptor beta chains follows, all from one sample in a study of blood T cell repertoires in COVID-19. Produced via immunoSEQ multiplex PCR; TCRdb's table is partial and in-frame only. The data hold around 65,000 clones, with roughly 85% observed a single time. Material: peripheral blood. Receptor source: a human donor in a cohort sampled during active COVID-19. Each CDR3 is given with its conserved first and last residue. A D gene is named only where the DNA matches it firmly. Some rows mark clone size as missing; the rest say once, few, many or name a class of expanded clone.

clone size	D gene	V gene	J gene	CDR3 DNA	CDR3 protein
-	TRBD1	TRBV28	TRBJ1-2	TGTGCCAGCAGGCTCAGGGGGCTAGGCTACACCTTC	CASRLRGLGYTF
-	-	TRBV27	TRBJ2-3	TGTGCCAGCAGTTTATCGATGTGGCCCACAGATACGCAGTATTTT	CASSLSMWPTDTQYF
-	-	TRBV15	TRBJ1-2	TGTGCCACCAGCAGAGCCTCATCCAGGGGTGGCTACACCTTC	CATSRASSRGGYTF
-	TRBD1	TRBV6-2/TRBV6-3	TRBJ1-6	TGTGCCAGCAGCACAGGGGTTTCACCCCTCCACTTT	CASSTGVSPLHF
once	TRBD1	TRBV7-8	TRBJ1-5	TGTGCCAGCAGCTTGAGAGGACAGGGGATTATGGGCAATCAGCCCCAGCATTTT	CASSLRGQGIMGNQPQHF
-	TRBD1	TRBV28	TRBJ1-5	TGTGCCAGCACCCGAGGGGGCGGAAGGGGCAATCAGCCCCAGCATTTT	CASTRGGGRGNQPQHF
-	-	TRBV28	TRBJ1-1	TGTGCCAGCAGTTTCTCGTTCTATCAAGCTTTCTTT	CASSFSFYQAFF
-	TRBD1	TRBV6-5	TRBJ2-7	TGTGCCAGCAGTTATGGGACAGGGTACTACGAGCAGTACTTC	CASSYGTGYYEQYF
-	-	TRBV7-8	TRBJ1-2	TGTGCCAGCAGCTTAGGGGGCGACTATGGCTACACCTTC	CASSLGGDYGYTF
-	-	TRBV5-6	TRBJ1-3	TGTGCCAGCAGCTCGTGGGCAGTAAACTCTGGAAACACCATATATTTT	CASSSWAVNSGNTIYF
-	-	TRBV27	TRBJ2-7	TGTGCCAGCAGGAGGAGCTCCTACGAGCAGTACTTC	CASRRSSYEQYF
once	-	TRBV2	TRBJ2-7	TGTGCCAGCAGTTCTCCCGGAGACGGTCCCTACGAGCAGTACTTC	CASSSPGDGPYEQYF
-	-	TRBV11-2	TRBJ2-5	TGTGCCAGCAGCTTAGTCTGGAGTGGGACCCAGTACTTC	CASSLVWSGTQYF
-	TRBD1	TRBV11-3	TRBJ1-2	TGTGCCAGCAGCGACAGGGCTAACTATGGCTACACCTTC	CASSDRANYGYTF
-	TRBD2	TRBV3-1/TRBV3-2	TRBJ2-1	TGTGCCAGCAGCCAAGAGGTGACTAGCGGGGGACACAATGAGCAGTTCTTC	CASSQEVTSGGHNEQFF
-	-	TRBV29-1	TRBJ1-1	TGCAGCGTTGTAGTAGGGGCCACTGAAGCTTTCTTT	CSVVVGATEAFF
-	TRBD1	TRBV19	TRBJ1-6	TGTGCCAGTAGTGGGACAGGAGTGAGGCACAATTCACCCCTCCACTTT	CASSGTGVRHNSPLHF
-	TRBD1	TRBV4-3	TRBJ1-2	TGCGCCAGCAGCCCAAAGACAGGGGTCGGCTACACCTTC	CASSPKTGVGYTF
-	TRBD2	TRBV7-2	TRBJ2-1	TGTGCCAGCAGCTGGCGGGGGGTCAGCGATGAGCAGTTCTTC	CASSWRGVSDEQFF
once	-	TRBV6-2/TRBV6-3	TRBJ2-7	TGTGCCAGCAGTTATGGCCTAGCCAGGTTCACCTACGAGCAGTACTTC	CASSYGLARFTYEQYF
-	TRBD1	TRBV19	TRBJ1-1	TGTGCCAGTAGTGTATACAGACAGGGTATATCCGGTAACACTGAAGCTTTCTTT	CASSVYRQGISGNTEAFF
-	-	TRBV18	TRBJ2-3	TGTGCCAGCTCGCAACAGGGTTCACAAGATACGCAGTATTTT	CASSQQGSQDTQYF